This TCR beta chain came from a study of OX40 agonist ivuxolimab in advanced cancers. Blood samples were obtained at baseline, cycle 4 day 1, and cycle 7 day 1. TCRdb's copy holds only in-frame clones and misses some; the assay was immunoSEQ multiplex PCR. The table records 80,000 to 100,000 clones, around 86% of them present only once. Trimming took off 2 bases at V and 8 bases at J, with 15 bases between the two ends. Germline V gives CDR1 GTSNPN, CDR2 SVGIG (reference sequence). This CDR3 contains 14 residues. V and J are TRBV30 and TRBJ1-4, with a possible D match to TRBD1 (6 bases). This sequence was found in an adult with an advanced solid tumor such as melanoma, head and neck, liver or kidney cancer. The source material was CD4+ or CD8+ T cells sorted from blood, sampled in a trial of the OX40 agonist ivuxolimab. In nucleotides, the CDR3 is TGTGCCTGGAGTTCCCCCCAGGGGTACGAAAAACTGTTTTTT. It encodes CAWSSPQGYEKLFF.